The 21 T cell receptor beta chains given below trace back to one sample, sequenced in a study of T cell changes during pregnancy in multiple sclerosis. Clones were sequenced by immunoSEQ multiplex PCR, and TCRdb holds only the in-frame ones, with some missing. The sample lists about 36,000 clones, 92% occurring once. The sequences come from CD4+ T cells from peripheral blood mononuclear cells, collected after pregnancy. These receptors came from a female donor with multiple sclerosis, enrolled in a pregnancy study.

This clone has only one observation. V gene TRBV15 combines with J gene TRBJ1-5; 11 positions match TRBD1. Germline trimming cut 4 bases from V and 3 bases from J; bases unmatched to any gene: 2. The germline V gene has CDR1 LNHNV and CDR2 YYDKDF (reference sequence). This CDR3 comprises 15 residues. The CDR3 sequence: CATSMGQGVNQPQHF. CDR3 in DNA: TGTGCCACCAGCATGGGACAGGGGGTCAATCAGCCCCAGCATTTT.

In regard to this clone: An end of the junction differs from the germline gene, which may be a read error. This chain joins TRBV19 and TRBJ2-3; TRBD2 agrees at 7 bases. CDR1 and CDR2 from the germline V gene are LNHDA and SQIVND (reference sequence). This CDR3 is 12 amino acids long. The CDR3 region has the DNA TGTGCCAGTAGGATAGCGGGAGATACGCAGTATTTT. Translation gives CASRIAGDTQYF. Full variable domain (rest looked up from reference TRBV19 and TRBJ2-3): DGGITQSPKYLFRKEGQNVTLSCEQNLNHDAMYWYRQDPGQGLRLIYYSQIVNDFQKGDIAEGYSVSREKKESFPLTVTSAQKNPTAFYLCASRIAGDTQYFGPGTRLTVL.

This rearrangement joins TRBV7-2 to TRBJ1-2, with D maybe TRBD1 (5 bases). Trimming removed 5 bases at V and 8 bases at J, with 15 bases between. The CDR3 has 13 residues. Germline V gene data show CDR1 as SGHTA and CDR2 as FQGNSA. The CDR3 nucleotides are TGTGCCAGCAGCCTCAGGGCCTGGGGCGGCTACACCTTC. This sequence encodes CASSLRAWGGYTF.

The J gene is TRBJ1-5, the V gene TRBV28; a weak D match, TRBD1 (6 bases). Germline V gives CDR1 MDHEN, CDR2 SYDVKM. This CDR3 is built from 14 residues. V lost 6 bases, J lost 5 bases, and 14 bases lay in between. The CDR3 DNA reads TGTGCCAGCAGACTCGGACAGCGGTATCAGCCCCAGCATTTT. It translates to CASRLGQRYQPQHF.

V is TRBV7-2 and J is TRBJ1-2; weak D call: TRBD1 (6 bases). There are 12 residues in the CDR3. Deletions cut 5 bases from V and 8 bases from J, with 12 bases between. Per germline, CDR1 SGHTA and CDR2 FQGNSA. The CDR3 DNA follows: TGTGCCAGCAGCGCAGGGGTAAGAGGCTACACCTTC. Amino acid sequence: CASSAGVRGYTF.

The chain couples TRBV19 to TRBJ1-1; D remains unclear. This CDR3 is built from 15 residues. The germline V and J ends were trimmed by 5 bases and 6 bases, with 19 bases remaining between them. Looked up from germline, CDR1 is LNHDA and CDR2 is SQIVND (reference sequence). The CDR3 DNA is TGTGCCAGTAGTCACGGTAGAGGGCGGAGAGCTGAAGCTTTCTTT. Amino acids: CASSHGRGRRAEAFF.

V gene TRBV18 combines with J gene TRBJ2-7; 9 bases fit TRBD2. This CDR3 has 15 residues. Trimming at V came to 2 bases and at J to 2 bases, leaving 4 bases not matched to a gene. CDR1 KGHSH and CDR2 LQKENI come from the germline V gene. CDR3 coding DNA: TGTGCCAGCTCACCAATGACTAGCGGAACCTACGAGCAGTACTTC. This codes for CASSPMTSGTYEQYF.

V and J are TRBV27 and TRBJ1-2; TRBD1 matches at 9 bases. The CDR3 covers 17 residues. V was pared by 4 bases and J by 6 bases, with 15 bases of the junction left unmatched. Germline CDR1 is MNHEY and CDR2 is SMNVEV (reference sequence). The DNA for the CDR3 is TGTGCCAGCAGTTCCTTCGGGACAGGGTATGAGTCGGATGGCTACACCTTC. Protein product: CASSSFGTGYESDGYTF.

The chain combines TRBV7-2 with TRBJ2-4; 8 bases map to TRBD2. CDR1 is SGHTA, CDR2 FQGNSA, per germline. V shed 0 bases, J shed 5 bases, and the junction held 6 bases outside the gene matches. CDR3 length: 16 amino acids. The CDR3 here is CASSLAVSGVQNIQYF. CDR3 nucleotide sequence: TGTGCCAGCAGCTTAGCGGTTAGCGGGGTCCAAAACATTCAGTACTTC.

The CDR3 loop is CASSLARSGSYNEQFF. The CDR3 region has the DNA TGTGCCAGCAGCTTAGCGCGTAGCGGGTCCTACAATGAGCAGTTCTTC. The chain has TRBV7-2 and TRBJ2-1; 7 bases match TRBD2. CDR1 is SGHTA, CDR2 FQGNSA, per germline. The CDR3 is made up of 16 amino acids. V lost 0 bases and J lost 1; bases outside the gene matches: 3.

The chain carries TRBV7-3 and TRBJ2-3, with TRBD1 matching 9 bases. The V gene's germline CDR1 is SGHTA and CDR2 FQGTGA. The junction had 3 bases not matched to a gene; V was cut back by 5 bases and J by 3 bases. This CDR3 spans 14 amino acids. The CDR3 coding sequence is TGTGCCAGCAGCACGACAGGGGGGACAGATACGCAGTATTTT. Amino acid sequence: CASSTTGGTDTQYF.

This clone has only one observation. The chain combines TRBV6-1 with TRBJ2-5; no definite D call. This CDR3 region has 15 residues. Germline CDR1 and CDR2: MNHNS and SASEGT. The V gene lost 7 bases and the J gene lost 6 bases, with 21 bases spanning the gap. The CDR3 sequence is CASTPPSQGGQTQYF. The CDR3 DNA follows: TGTGCCAGCACCCCCCCGTCGCAAGGTGGGCAGACCCAGTACTTC.

The chain couples TRBV10-1 to TRBJ2-1, with TRBD1 matching 12 bases. Unmatched junction bases numbered 11, after V lost 2 bases and J lost 9 bases. The CDR3 runs to 17 residues. Germline V gene sequence: CDR1 WNHNN, CDR2 SYGVQD (reference sequence). The DNA of the CDR3 is TGCGCCAGCAGTGAGATTCTCCGGGACAGGGGGCGAAGTGAGCAGTTCTTC. This gives the protein CASSEILRDRGRSEQFF.

This chain connects TRBV6-1 to TRBJ1-6, with D maybe TRBD1 (5 bases). V shed 4 bases and J shed 6 bases, with 22 bases lying between them. This CDR3 is built from 18 residues. The germline gives CDR1 MNHNS, CDR2 SASEGT. In nucleotides, the CDR3 is TGTGCCAGCAGTGCTCTTCCTTGGGGGGAACAACTTAATTCACCCCTCCACTTT. Residues: CASSALPWGEQLNSPLHF.

The chain employs TRBV29-1 and TRBJ1-2, with D tentatively TRBD1 (5 bases). Trimming left V 0 bases short and J 7 bases short, with 12 bases between. There are 13 residues in the CDR3. The germline CDR1 and CDR2 sequences are SQVTM and ANQGSEA. The CDR3 nucleotides read TGCAGCGTTGAAGAGGAAGGGGCCGGTGGCTACACCTTC. The encoded protein is CSVEEEGAGGYTF.

This chain uses TRBV7-2 with TRBJ1-5, with 8 bases aligning to TRBD1. CDR1 and CDR2 (germline): SGHTA, FQGNSA. The CDR3 is 14 residues long. With 5 bases clipped from V and 6 bases from J, the junction kept 6 bases outside the gene matches. CDR3 DNA sequence: TGTGCCAGCAGCCTAGGGACAGGTCTTCAGCCCCAGCATTTT. Encoded protein: CASSLGTGLQPQHF.

The chain recombines TRBV15 with TRBJ2-5; 10 bases are a match to TRBD1. The CDR3 consists of 16 residues. From germline, CDR1 is LNHNV and CDR2 YYDKDF (reference sequence). J was trimmed by 3 bases and V by 2 bases; bases with no gene match: 6. DNA of the CDR3: TGTGCCACCAGCAGATCAACCGGGACAGGGGAAGAGACCCAGTACTTC. Its protein product is CATSRSTGTGEETQYF.

The V and J genes are TRBV7-2 and TRBJ1-2; 11 nucleotides line up with TRBD1. CDR1 and CDR2 from the germline V gene are SGHTA and FQGNSA. The CDR3 contains 13 residues. V dropped 5 bases and J dropped 8; count of bases not matched to a gene: 4. In DNA form, the CDR3 reads TGTGCCAGCAGCGGACAGGGGGCGTACGGCTACACCTTC. This sequence encodes CASSGQGAYGYTF.

The rearrangement joins TRBV5-1 to TRBJ2-1, with D possibly matching TRBD2 (6 bases). CDR1 is SGHRS, CDR2 YFSETQ, per germline. With 0 bases removed from V and 9 bases from J, the gap between germline ends came to 10 bases. This CDR3 is built from 13 residues. The CDR3 loop reads CASSLVGSGEQFF. The CDR3 DNA is TGCGCCAGCAGCTTGGTCGGGAGTGGTGAGCAGTTCTTC.

The CDR3 sequence: CAISEWTSTQYF. CDR3 nucleotides: TGTGCCATCAGTGAGTGGACTAGCACGCAGTATTTT. The chain carries TRBV10-3 and TRBJ2-3; 8 nucleotides match TRBD2. V gave up 1 base and J gave up 9 bases; unmatched junction bases: 0. CDR3 size: 12 residues. The V gene's germline CDR1 is ENHRY and CDR2 SYGVKD.

This clone appeared a single time. V usage is TRBV11-3 and J usage is TRBJ2-2; TRBD1 agrees at 10 bases. The length of the CDR3 is 16 residues. Losses at the gene ends were 5 bases for V and 5 bases for J; bases not matched to a gene: 8. Germline V CDR1 and CDR2: SGHNT, YENEEA. CDR3 in DNA: TGTGCCAGCAGCAGCCGGGACAGGGGAGGAACCGGGGAGCTGTTTTTT. This encodes CASSSRDRGGTGELFF.